This section outlines one T cell receptor (beta chain) sequence together with its context. Its antigen is currently unknown. Germline-derived CDR1 and CDR2 are SGHVS and FQNEAQ. This CDR3 region has 15 residues. V was shortened by 5 bases and J by 2 bases, with 16 bases between the two germline ends. PCR employed 60 Vbeta and 13 Jbeta primers. Profiled with immunoSEQ multiplex PCR; TCRdb holds only in-frame clones, not every one. The table shows about 99,000 clones, with about 80% occurring only once. This sample is part of a study of cytomegalovirus exposure and HLA in healthy donors. Study findings and constraints: A later analysis showed that HLA-associated TCR beta chains had undergone more clonal expansion than equally common others.

The chain recombines TRBV7-8 with TRBJ2-7; D perhaps matches TRBD2 (6 bases). The sequencing sample was made of PBMCs. The TCR comes from a man aged 40-50 years in good health and CMV-seronegative. The DNA for the CDR3 is TGTGCCAGCAGCCTAGGGCCTAGCGAGGCCTACGAGCAGTACTTC. This gives the protein CASSLGPSEAYEQYF. Drawing the rest from reference TRBV7-8 and TRBJ2-7, the complete variable domain is GAGVSQSPRYKVAKRGQDVALRCDPISGHVSLFWYQQALGQGPEFLTYFQNEAQLDKSGLPSDRFFAERPEGSVSTLKIQRTQQEDSAVYLCASSLGPSEAYEQYFGPGTRLTVT.